The 30 T cell receptor beta chains listed next were all sequenced from one sample in a study of shared clonotypes between healthy human individuals. Data came from immunoSEQ multiplex PCR; TCRdb stores just in-frame clones and leaves some out. The sample has hundreds of thousands of clones; almost 97% are singletons. Material: naive CD4+ T cells sorted from blood. The subset here: CD45RA+ positively selected. The receptors stem from a woman aged 25 to 45 in good health.

The chain combines TRBV5-1 with TRBJ2-1, with 7 bases matching TRBD2. This CDR3 is 16 amino acids long. Germline V gene sequence: CDR1 SGHRS, CDR2 YFSETQ. The J segment lost 6 bases and the V segment lost 4 bases, leaving 13 bases of the junction unmatched. The CDR3 DNA reads as TGCGCCAGCAGCCCGGTGGCGGGAGAGATCCCCAATGAGCAGTTCTTC. It is translated as CASSPVAGEIPNEQFF.

This chain connects TRBV7-9 to TRBJ2-7, with no clear D. V lost 5 bases and J 3 bases, leaving 11 bases between the germline ends. CDR3 length: 13 residues. Germline CDR1 and CDR2: SEHNR and FQNEAQ (reference sequence). The CDR3 is CASSPLSSYEQYF. The CDR3 DNA sequence: TGTGCCAGCAGCCCCCTTAGCAGCTACGAGCAGTACTTC.

The rearrangement uses TRBV15 and TRBJ2-5, with a tentative D call TRBD1 (6 bases). V gave up 0 bases and J gave up 1 base, with 12 bases separating them. Germline loops: CDR1 LNHNV, CDR2 YYDKDF (reference sequence). The CDR3 is 16 amino acids. The CDR3 region is CATSRDLTGTQETQYF. The CDR3 DNA reads as TGTGCCACCAGCAGAGATCTTACAGGGACCCAAGAGACCCAGTACTTC.

The sample holds a few counts of this clone. The chain employs TRBV27 and TRBJ1-2; the D is unclear. The CDR3 is 16 amino acids. CDR1 is MNHEY, CDR2 SMNVEV, per germline (reference sequence). The V end was cut by 3 bases, the J end by 3 bases, with 17 bases between. CDR3 DNA: TGTGCCAGCAGTTTGCAGATCGCAACGGAACACTATGGCTACACCTTC. Its translation: CASSLQIATEHYGYTF.

This rearrangement joins TRBV18 to TRBJ2-1; tentatively, D is TRBD2 (6 bases). V gave up 8 bases and J gave up 6 bases, with 20 bases separating them. Germline assignment: CDR1 KGHSH and CDR2 LQKENI. This CDR3 is built from 15 residues. The CDR3 sequence: CASLSSSETANEQFF. The CDR3 DNA reads TGTGCCAGCCTCTCATCTAGCGAAACCGCCAATGAGCAGTTCTTC.

The chain links TRBV7-2 to TRBJ1-5; D gene unclear. Germline lookup yields CDR1 SGHTA and CDR2 FQGNSA. The CDR3 runs 13 residues. Deletions cut 5 bases from V and 2 bases from J, with 7 bases between. The CDR3 loop reads CASSRGGNQPQHF. The CDR3 nucleotides read TGTGCCAGCAGCCGTGGCGGCAATCAGCCCCAGCATTTT. Full variable domain (missing parts from reference TRBV7-2 and TRBJ1-5): GAGVSQSPSNKVTEKGKDVELRCDPISGHTALYWYRQSLGQGLEFLIYFQGNSAPDKSGLPSDRFSAERTGGSVSTLTIQRTQQEDSAVYLCASSRGGNQPQHFGDGTRLSIL.

The genes are TRBV6-5 and TRBJ2-7; TRBD1 aligns across 10 bases. Germline V lookup: CDR1 MNHEY, CDR2 SVGAGI. The V gene end was trimmed by 7 bases and the J gene end by 4 bases; junction bases not matched to a gene: 10. The CDR3 has 15 residues. Written as DNA, the CDR3 is TGTGCCAGCATCAATCCGAGGACAGGGGGATACGAGCAGTACTTC. Translated, it gives CASINPRTGGYEQYF.

The CDR3 DNA sequence: TGTGCCAGCAGTGAATTTTTGACAGGGGGTAGTCAGCCCCAGCATTTT. Its protein product is CASSEFLTGGSQPQHF. The rearrangement uses TRBV6-1 and TRBJ1-5; TRBD1 matches at 9 bases. The CDR3 has 16 residues. Germline V lookup: CDR1 MNHNS, CDR2 SASEGT. Unmatched junction bases numbered 8, after V lost 2 bases and J lost 6 bases.

V and J are TRBV29-1 and TRBJ2-3, with 8 bases matching TRBD1. The CDR3 runs to 14 residues. V was clipped by 4 bases and J by 2 bases; unmatched bases: 5. Germline V gives CDR1 SQVTM, CDR2 ANQGSEA. Written as DNA, the CDR3 is TGCAGCGTTGGGACAGGGCAAGACACAGATACGCAGTATTTT. Translating it yields CSVGTGQDTDTQYF.

This chain joins TRBV28 and TRBJ2-7, with D perhaps TRBD1 or TRBD2 (5 bases each). Trimming took off 6 bases at V and 2 bases at J, with 17 bases between the two ends. The germline V gene encodes CDR1 MDHEN and CDR2 SYDVKM. This CDR3 has 15 residues. CDR3 sequence: CASRSAGTGTYEQYF. CDR3 sequence (DNA): TGTGCCAGCAGATCAGCCGGGACGGGGACCTACGAGCAGTACTTC. The full variable domain, its missing parts supplied by reference TRBV28 and TRBJ2-7, is DVKVTQSSRYLVKRTGEKVFLECVQDMDHENMFWYRQDPGLGLRLIYFSYDVKMKEKGDIPEGYSVSREKKERFSLILESASTNQTSMYLCASRSAGTGTYEQYFGPGTRLTVT.

The chain employs TRBV11-3 and TRBJ2-1; possibly TRBD2 for D (6 bases). Deletions cut 5 bases from V and 0 bases from J, with 11 bases between. Per the germline V gene, CDR1 is SGHNT and CDR2 is YENEEA. The CDR3 consists of 15 residues. CDR3 residues: CASSGGSLSYNEQFF. The CDR3 DNA follows: TGTGCCAGCAGCGGAGGGAGCCTCTCCTACAATGAGCAGTTCTTC.

CDR3: CASSGLAGSLYEQYF. CDR3 DNA sequence: TGTGCCAGCAGCGGACTAGCGGGTTCCCTTTACGAGCAGTACTTC. V usage is TRBV6-6 and J usage is TRBJ2-7; the match to TRBD2 covers 11 bases. CDR1 is MNHNY and CDR2 is SVGAGI in the germline V gene (reference sequence). The ends lost 6 bases at V and 4 bases at J; junction bases unmatched: 8. The CDR3 length is 15 residues.

Remarks on this clone: The same CDR3 is also encoded by other DNA sequences in this sample. This chain joins TRBV27 and TRBJ2-7, with D maybe TRBD1 (6 bases). The germline V and J ends were trimmed by 4 bases and 3 bases, with 7 bases remaining between them. This CDR3 has 12 amino acids. Germline values: CDR1 MNHEY, CDR2 SMNVEV (reference sequence). CDR3 region: CASSSDSYEQYF. The CDR3 DNA is TGTGCCAGCAGTTCGGACAGCTACGAGCAGTACTTC.

This chain uses TRBV7-2 with TRBJ2-1, with D unresolved. Germline V gene sequence: CDR1 SGHTA, CDR2 FQGNSA. The CDR3 runs 13 residues. V gave up 0 bases and J gave up 9 bases, with 9 bases separating them. The CDR3: CASSLAEIGEQFF. The CDR3 bases are TGTGCCAGCAGCTTAGCCGAGATCGGTGAGCAGTTCTTC.

J is TRBJ2-7 and V is TRBV5-1; 10 bases line up with TRBD1. The trim removed 3 bases at V and 2 bases at J, leaving 5 bases unmatched. The CDR3 contains 15 residues. Germline CDR1 reads SGHRS; CDR2 reads YFSETQ. The CDR3 is CASSSPGQGTYEQYF. The CDR3 nucleotides are TGCGCCAGCAGCTCCCCGGGACAGGGGACCTACGAGCAGTACTTC.

The CDR3 coding sequence is TGCGCCAGCAGCGACCCACCGGAGGTCTATGGCACAGATACGCAGTATTTT. Amino acids: CASSDPPEVYGTDTQYF. This chain links TRBV5-1 with TRBJ2-3; D might be TRBD2 (5 bases). This CDR3 is built from 17 residues. Germline V gene lookup returns CDR1 SGHRS and CDR2 YFSETQ. The ends were cut back, 4 bases at V and 1 base at J, with 19 bases in the middle.

The chain joins TRBV6-5 to TRBJ2-1, with 7 nucleotides matching TRBD1. The CDR3 totals 16 residues. V gave up 2 bases and J gave up 5 bases; unmatched junction bases: 9. Germline CDR1 reads MNHEY; CDR2 reads SVGAGI. CDR3 residues: CASSYRAGGHDNEQFF. CDR3 bases: TGTGCCAGCAGTTACAGGGCAGGGGGTCATGACAATGAGCAGTTCTTC.

The V call is TRBV29-1, the J call TRBJ2-3, with unresolved D. CDR1 and CDR2 from the germline V gene are SQVTM and ANQGSEA. The CDR3 has 14 residues. The V end was cut by 6 bases, the J end by 9 bases, with 22 bases between. CDR3 region: CSVLEAFLSYTQYF. CDR3 DNA sequence: TGCAGCGTCCTCGAGGCATTTTTGAGTTACACGCAGTATTTT.

The chain couples TRBV4-3 to TRBJ1-1; D possibly corresponds to TRBD1 (5 bases). The germline V gene encodes CDR1 LGHNA and CDR2 YSLEER. There are 13 residues in the CDR3. V lost 2 bases and J lost 8, with 12 bases in between. In nucleotides, the CDR3 is TGCGCCAGCAGCCAAAAGTCCGGGACCGAAGCTTTCTTT. This translates into CASSQKSGTEAFF.

The chain recombines TRBV5-1 with TRBJ1-2; D uncertain. The germline V and J ends were trimmed by 3 bases and 6 bases, with 12 bases remaining between them. The CDR3 runs 13 residues. The germline V gene has CDR1 SGHRS and CDR2 YFSETQ. CDR3 region: CASSYLVTNGYTF. As DNA, the CDR3 is TGCGCCAGCAGCTATCTGGTGACGAATGGCTACACCTTC.

This chain uses TRBV18 with TRBJ2-7; 9 positions agree with TRBD1. The CDR3 is 14 amino acids. Germline V lookup: CDR1 KGHSH, CDR2 LQKENI. V was clipped by 5 bases and J by 2 bases; unmatched bases: 4. The CDR3 sequence is CASSGTGLTYEQYF. Here the CDR3 DNA reads TGTGCCAGCTCAGGGACAGGGTTGACCTACGAGCAGTACTTC.

The rearrangement links TRBV6-6 to TRBJ2-2; D ambiguous. V was trimmed by 4 bases and J by 4 bases, leaving 10 bases between them. Germline CDR1 MNHNY, CDR2 SVGAGI (reference sequence). CDR3 length: 14 amino acids. The CDR3 loop reads CASSSIPVTGELFF. CDR3 nucleotides: TGTGCCAGCAGTTCGATCCCTGTCACCGGGGAGCTGTTTTTT.

In this sample, this clone turned up once. The same CDR3 can be traced to other DNA sequences in this sample. The chain links TRBV7-8 to TRBJ2-7, with D unclear. Germline CDR1 SGHVS, CDR2 FQNEAQ. The length of the CDR3 is 14 residues. The V end lost 1 base, the J end lost 0 bases, and 7 bases lay between the germline ends. This chain's CDR3 is CASSLEETSYEQYF. In DNA form, the CDR3 reads TGTGCCAGCAGCTTAGAGGAAACCTCCTACGAGCAGTACTTC.

V is TRBV6-4 and J is TRBJ1-1; D is unresolved. CDR1 and CDR2 from the germline V gene are MRHNA and SNTAGT. Trimming cost V 8 bases and J 1 base, with 11 bases left between them. The CDR3 is made up of 13 amino acids. The CDR3 sequence is CASSVQPNTEAFF. DNA for the CDR3: TGTGCCAGCTCCGTACAGCCGAACACTGAAGCTTTCTTT.

The chain has TRBV7-9 and TRBJ1-4; no clear D gene. Trimming removed 7 bases from V and 12 bases from J, with 12 bases in between. Germline values: CDR1 SEHNR, CDR2 FQNEAQ (reference sequence). This CDR3 is built from 11 residues. CDR3 protein: CASTPPGQLFF. In DNA form, the CDR3 reads TGTGCCAGCACCCCTCCCGGTCAACTGTTTTTT.

V and J are TRBV28 and TRBJ1-2; D call uncertain. V shed 7 bases and J shed 8 bases, with 14 bases lying between them. The germline gives CDR1 MDHEN, CDR2 SYDVKM. The CDR3 runs 12 residues. CDR3 bases: TGTGCCAGCAACACTCTACATAGGGGCTACACCTTC. It encodes CASNTLHRGYTF.

This chain uses TRBV6-5 with TRBJ2-7; 9 bases match TRBD1. From germline, CDR1 is MNHEY and CDR2 SVGAGI. Trimming at V came to 5 bases and at J to 5 bases, leaving 1 base not matched to a gene. The CDR3 runs 12 residues. The CDR3 protein is CASSRDRDEQYF. CDR3 nucleotide sequence: TGTGCCAGCAGTAGGGACAGGGACGAGCAGTACTTC.

The genes are TRBV19 and TRBJ2-7; the D gene is possibly TRBD2 (6 bases). The CDR3 totals 15 residues. The germline V gene has CDR1 LNHDA and CDR2 SQIVND (reference sequence). With 5 bases removed from V and 2 bases from J, the gap between germline ends came to 16 bases. CDR3 in amino acids: CASSDRSGAPYEQYF. DNA for the CDR3: TGTGCCAGTAGTGACCGATCGGGAGCTCCCTACGAGCAGTACTTC.

The chain uses TRBV28 and TRBJ2-1; 7 nucleotides match TRBD1. The V gene's germline CDR1 is MDHEN and CDR2 SYDVKM. CDR3 length: 12 amino acids. The V and J ends lost 7 bases and 10 bases, in that order; junction bases with no gene match: 7. CDR3 sequence: CASNYWGQEQFF. The CDR3 nucleotides are TGTGCCAGCAACTATTGGGGACAGGAGCAGTTCTTC.

The chain combines TRBV11-3 with TRBJ2-1; 9 bases are a match to TRBD2. Germline assignment: CDR1 SGHNT and CDR2 YENEEA. The CDR3 sequence is 15 residues long. With 3 bases clipped from V and 2 bases from J, the junction kept 2 bases outside the gene matches. DNA of the CDR3: TGTGCCAGCAGCTTGGCTAGCGGGGCCTACAATGAGCAGTTCTTC. Residues: CASSLASGAYNEQFF.